Each of the 14 T cell receptor beta chains below was sequenced from the same sample in a study of shared clonotypes between healthy human individuals. The protocol was immunoSEQ multiplex PCR, while the TCRdb copy is restricted to in-frame clones and leaves out a portion. Of around 1.9 million clones listed, 93% were seen once; the top ten hold about 1.7%. CD45RO-negative CD8 cells positively selected for CCR7 made up the naive population, which excluded terminally differentiated effector memory CD45RA+ cells. Sequencing was carried out using naive CD8+ T cells from PBMCs. These receptors originate from a man between 18 and 35 years old in good health. Some clones in this sample may be carry-over from other donors' samples.

Concerning this clone itself: This CDR3 is also generated by other DNA sequences in the sample. The rearrangement links TRBV27 to TRBJ2-2, with D unresolved. This CDR3 comprises 11 residues. V shed 3 bases and J shed 9 bases, with 5 bases lying between them. The germline CDR1 and CDR2 sequences are MNHEY and SMNVEV (reference sequence). The CDR3 sequence: CASSFGRELFF. The CDR3 coding sequence is TGTGCCAGCAGTTTTGGCCGGGAGCTGTTTTTT.

The genes are TRBV11-2 and TRBJ2-7, with D perhaps given as TRBD1 or TRBD2 (5 bases each). Per germline, CDR1 SGHAT and CDR2 FQNNGV. CDR3 length equals 14 residues. V lost 4 bases, J lost 1 base, and 11 bases lay in between. This chain's CDR3 is CASSSREYSYEQYF. In DNA, the CDR3 is TGTGCCAGCAGCTCCAGGGAGTATTCCTACGAGCAGTACTTC.

This chain uses TRBV27 with TRBJ1-1, with D unresolved. The CDR3 spans 14 residues. The V gene's germline CDR1 is MNHEY and CDR2 SMNVEV (reference sequence). The ends were cut back, 3 bases at V and 2 bases at J, with 10 bases in the middle. The CDR3 region is CASSFGQVNTEAFF. The DNA of the CDR3 is TGTGCCAGCAGTTTTGGGCAGGTAAACACTGAAGCTTTCTTT.

About this clone: Other DNA sequences in the same sample also yield this CDR3. The chain links TRBV6-6 to TRBJ2-7; D is uncertain. Trimming cost V 0 bases and J 3 bases, with 6 bases left between them. The CDR3 extends over 13 amino acids. The germline gives CDR1 MNHNY, CDR2 SVGAGI (reference sequence). Written as DNA, the CDR3 is TGTGCCAGCAGTTACTCGTACGGCTACGAGCAGTACTTC. Translation: CASSYSYGYEQYF.

The chain has TRBV5-1 and TRBJ2-7; TRBD2 aligns across 15 bases. This CDR3 has 18 amino acids. Germline trimming cut 3 bases from V and 2 bases from J; bases unmatched to any gene: 9. Germline V CDR1 and CDR2: SGHRS, YFSETQ. The CDR3 bases are TGCGCCAGCAGCTACACAGGGACTAGCGGGAGGAGGACCTACGAGCAGTACTTC. Its translation is CASSYTGTSGRRTYEQYF.

This sequence joins TRBV7-9 and TRBJ1-5; 8 nucleotides align to TRBD1. Germline assignment: CDR1 SEHNR and CDR2 FQNEAQ (reference sequence). The trim removed 4 bases at V and 2 bases at J, leaving 4 bases unmatched. The CDR3 is 15 amino acids. CDR3 in amino acids: CASSYDRGGNQPQHF. The DNA for the CDR3 is TGTGCCAGCAGCTATGACAGGGGCGGCAATCAGCCCCAGCATTTT. Drawing the rest from reference TRBV7-9 and TRBJ1-5, the complete variable domain is DTGVSQNPRHKITKRGQNVTFRCDPISEHNRLYWYRQTLGQGPEFLTYFQNEAQLEKSRLLSDRFSAERPKGSFSTLEIQRTEQGDSAMYLCASSYDRGGNQPQHFGDGTRLSIL.

The V and J genes are TRBV5-6 and TRBJ2-2; D unresolved. Per the germline V gene, CDR1 is SGHDT and CDR2 is YYEEEE. The CDR3 loop spans 15 amino acids. V was clipped by 1 base and J by 1 base, with 8 bases between them. The CDR3, as DNA: TGTGCCAGCAGCTTGTGGGGTCTGAACACCGGGGAGCTGTTTTTT. Amino acid sequence: CASSLWGLNTGELFF.

The chain links TRBV7-8 to TRBJ1-5; 7 bases align to TRBD1. The germline gives CDR1 SGHVS, CDR2 FQNEAQ. After removal of 2 bases from V and 5 bases from J, the junction contained 9 bases not matched to a gene. The length of the CDR3 is 16 residues. CDR3 in DNA: TGTGCCAGCAGCTTATCGGGGGGGACAGATTATCAGCCCCAGCATTTT. It codes for CASSLSGGTDYQPQHF.

This chain links TRBV10-3 with TRBJ2-1; 10 bases are a match to TRBD2. Germline trimming cut 2 bases from V and 6 bases from J; bases unmatched to any gene: 13. The CDR3 totals 18 residues. In germline, CDR1 is ENHRY, CDR2 SYGVKD. The CDR3 spells CAISESHRAGGQVNEQFF. CDR3 in DNA: TGTGCCATCAGTGAGAGCCACCGAGCGGGAGGGCAGGTCAATGAGCAGTTCTTC.

The gene calls are TRBV9 and TRBJ1-1; D possibly corresponds to TRBD1 (5 bases). CDR1 is SGDLS, CDR2 YYNGEE, per germline. V dropped 1 base and J dropped 0 bases, with 10 bases sitting between them. This CDR3 region has 15 residues. The CDR3 loop is CASSVSGRVNTEAFF. CDR3 coding DNA: TGTGCCAGCAGCGTATCCGGCAGGGTGAACACTGAAGCTTTCTTT.

This CDR3 reads CASSQDLEEIETQYF. CDR3 DNA sequence: TGTGCCAGCAGCCAAGATCTGGAGGAAATAGAGACCCAGTACTTC. This sequence joins TRBV4-2 and TRBJ2-5; possible D gene TRBD2, 5 bases. CDR1 is LGHNA, CDR2 YNFKEQ, per germline. The CDR3 length is 15 residues. V was pared by 0 bases and J by 4 bases, with 12 bases between.

The chain is built from TRBV9 and TRBJ1-1; the D is unclear. Germline V CDR1 and CDR2: SGDLS, YYNGEE. V was trimmed by 0 bases and J by 1 base, leaving 4 bases between them. The CDR3 is 13 amino acids. The CDR3 here is CASSVAQNTEAFF. The CDR3 DNA reads TGTGCCAGCAGCGTAGCCCAGAACACTGAAGCTTTCTTT.

The rearrangement uses TRBV10-1 and TRBJ2-7, with 13 bases aligning to TRBD2. J was trimmed by 0 bases and V by 10 bases; bases with no gene match: 12. The germline V gene encodes CDR1 WNHNN and CDR2 SYGVQD (reference sequence). The CDR3 contains 17 residues. As DNA, the CDR3 is TGCGCCAACCCCGGGACTAGCGGGAAAAAAGGCTCCTACGAGCAGTACTTC. Translated: CANPGTSGKKGSYEQYF.

The rearrangement links TRBV7-9 to TRBJ2-1, with 8 bases that match TRBD2. The V and J ends lost 5 bases and 2 bases, in that order; junction bases with no gene match: 8. The length of the CDR3 is 16 residues. Germline loops: CDR1 SEHNR, CDR2 FQNEAQ (reference sequence). In DNA, the CDR3 is TGTGCCAGCAGCCCCCAGGGACTAGAAACCTACAATGAGCAGTTCTTC. Amino acids: CASSPQGLETYNEQFF.